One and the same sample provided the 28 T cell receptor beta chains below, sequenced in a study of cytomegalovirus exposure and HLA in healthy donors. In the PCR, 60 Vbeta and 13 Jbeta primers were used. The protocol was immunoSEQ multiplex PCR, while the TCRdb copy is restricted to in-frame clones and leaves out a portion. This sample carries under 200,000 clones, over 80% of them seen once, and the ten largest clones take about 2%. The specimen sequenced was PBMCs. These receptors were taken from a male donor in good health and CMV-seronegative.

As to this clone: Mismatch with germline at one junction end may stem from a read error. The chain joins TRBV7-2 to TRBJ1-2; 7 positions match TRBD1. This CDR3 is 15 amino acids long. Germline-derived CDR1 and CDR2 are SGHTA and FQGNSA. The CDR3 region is CAGSQRGQTNYGYTF. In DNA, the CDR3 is TGTGCCGGCAGCCAGAGGGGACAGACTAACTATGGCTACACCTTC.

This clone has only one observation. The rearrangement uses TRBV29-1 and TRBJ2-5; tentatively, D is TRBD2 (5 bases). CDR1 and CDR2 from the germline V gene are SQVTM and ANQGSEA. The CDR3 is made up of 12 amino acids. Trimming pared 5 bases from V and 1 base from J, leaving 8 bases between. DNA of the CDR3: TGCAGCGTTTCGGGGTTCCAAGAGACCCAGTACTTC. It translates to CSVSGFQETQYF.

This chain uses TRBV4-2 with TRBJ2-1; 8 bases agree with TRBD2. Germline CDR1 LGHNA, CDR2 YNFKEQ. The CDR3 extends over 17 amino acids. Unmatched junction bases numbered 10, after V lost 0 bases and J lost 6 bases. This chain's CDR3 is CASSQDQRGGRGNEQFF. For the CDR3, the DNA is TGTGCCAGCAGCCAAGATCAACGGGGGGGGAGGGGCAATGAGCAGTTCTTC.

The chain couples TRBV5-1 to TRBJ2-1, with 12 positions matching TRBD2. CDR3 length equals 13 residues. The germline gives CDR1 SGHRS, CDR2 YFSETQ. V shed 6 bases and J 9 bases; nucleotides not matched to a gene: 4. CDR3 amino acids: CASTTSGGVEQFF. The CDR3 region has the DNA TGCGCCAGCACGACTAGCGGGGGTGTTGAGCAGTTCTTC.

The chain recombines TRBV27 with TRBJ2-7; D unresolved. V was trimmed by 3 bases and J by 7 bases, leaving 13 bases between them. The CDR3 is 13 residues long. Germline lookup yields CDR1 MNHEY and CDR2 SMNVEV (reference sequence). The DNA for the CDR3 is TGTGCCAGCAGTTTGCACAATGTGAGGGAGCAGTACTTC. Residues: CASSLHNVREQYF.

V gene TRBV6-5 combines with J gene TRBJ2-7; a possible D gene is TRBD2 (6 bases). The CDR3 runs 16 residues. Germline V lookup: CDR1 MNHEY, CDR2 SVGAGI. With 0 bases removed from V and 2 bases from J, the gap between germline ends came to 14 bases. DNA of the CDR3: TGTGCCAGCAGTTACTCATTTCCGGGAGACACCTACGAGCAGTACTTC. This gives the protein CASSYSFPGDTYEQYF.

In DNA form, the CDR3 reads TGCGCCAGCAGCTTCGAGGGGGCGGGAGAGCAGTACTTC. Protein: CASSFEGAGEQYF. The chain combines TRBV5-1 with TRBJ2-7, with a possible D match to TRBD1 (7 bases). Per the germline V gene, CDR1 is SGHRS and CDR2 is YFSETQ. This CDR3 has 13 amino acids. V lost 2 bases and J 7 bases, leaving 13 bases between the germline ends.

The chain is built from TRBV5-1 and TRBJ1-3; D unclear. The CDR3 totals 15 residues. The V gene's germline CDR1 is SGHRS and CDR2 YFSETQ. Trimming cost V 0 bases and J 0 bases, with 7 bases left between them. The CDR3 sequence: CASSLAVSSGNTIYF. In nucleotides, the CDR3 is TGCGCCAGCAGCTTGGCAGTATCCTCTGGAAACACCATATATTTT.

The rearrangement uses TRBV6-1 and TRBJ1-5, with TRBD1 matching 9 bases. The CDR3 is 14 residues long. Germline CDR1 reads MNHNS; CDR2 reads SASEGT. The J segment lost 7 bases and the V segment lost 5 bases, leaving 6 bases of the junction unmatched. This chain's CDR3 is CASSSQGAQQPQHF. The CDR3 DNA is TGTGCCAGCAGTTCACAGGGGGCGCAGCAGCCCCAGCATTTT.

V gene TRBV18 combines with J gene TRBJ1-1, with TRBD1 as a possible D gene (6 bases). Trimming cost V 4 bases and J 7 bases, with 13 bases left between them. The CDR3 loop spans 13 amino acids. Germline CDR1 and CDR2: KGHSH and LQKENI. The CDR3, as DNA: TGTGCCAGCTCACTTCGGGGGGCACTTGAAGCTTTCTTT. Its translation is CASSLRGALEAFF.

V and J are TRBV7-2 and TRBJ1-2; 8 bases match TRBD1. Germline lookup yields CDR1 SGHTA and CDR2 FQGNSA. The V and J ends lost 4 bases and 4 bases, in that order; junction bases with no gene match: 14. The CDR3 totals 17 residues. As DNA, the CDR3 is TGTGCCAGCAGCTCTACTAGAGCGGACAGGGTCGTCTATGGCTACACCTTC. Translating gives CASSSTRADRVVYGYTF. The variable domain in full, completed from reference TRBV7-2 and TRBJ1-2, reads GAGVSQSPSNKVTEKGKDVELRCDPISGHTALYWYRQSLGQGLEFLIYFQGNSAPDKSGLPSDRFSAERTGGSVSTLTIQRTQQEDSAVYLCASSSTRADRVVYGYTFGSGTRLTVV.

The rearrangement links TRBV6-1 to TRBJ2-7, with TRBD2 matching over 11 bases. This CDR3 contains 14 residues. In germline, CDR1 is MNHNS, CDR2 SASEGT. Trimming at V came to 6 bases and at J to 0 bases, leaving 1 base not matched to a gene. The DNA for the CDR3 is TGTGCCAGCAGCGGGACTAGCGGCTCCTACGAGCAGTACTTC. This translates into CASSGTSGSYEQYF.

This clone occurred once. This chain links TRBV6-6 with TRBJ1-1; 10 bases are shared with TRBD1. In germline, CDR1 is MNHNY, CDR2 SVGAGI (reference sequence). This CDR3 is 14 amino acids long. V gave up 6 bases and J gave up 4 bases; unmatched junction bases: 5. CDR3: CASRAGTGVTEAFF. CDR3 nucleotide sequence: TGTGCCAGCAGGGCCGGGACAGGGGTCACTGAAGCTTTCTTT.

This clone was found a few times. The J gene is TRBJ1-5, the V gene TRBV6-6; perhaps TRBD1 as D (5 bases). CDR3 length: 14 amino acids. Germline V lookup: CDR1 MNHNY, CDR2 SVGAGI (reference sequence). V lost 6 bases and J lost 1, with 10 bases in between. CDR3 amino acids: CASRIQGSNQPQHF. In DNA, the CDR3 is TGTGCCAGCAGGATTCAGGGAAGCAATCAGCCCCAGCATTTT.

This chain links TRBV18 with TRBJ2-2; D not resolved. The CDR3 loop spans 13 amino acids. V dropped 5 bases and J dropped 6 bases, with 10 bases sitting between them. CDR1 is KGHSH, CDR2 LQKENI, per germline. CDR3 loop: CASSVIEAGELFF. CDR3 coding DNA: TGTGCCAGCTCAGTGATAGAGGCCGGGGAGCTGTTTTTT.

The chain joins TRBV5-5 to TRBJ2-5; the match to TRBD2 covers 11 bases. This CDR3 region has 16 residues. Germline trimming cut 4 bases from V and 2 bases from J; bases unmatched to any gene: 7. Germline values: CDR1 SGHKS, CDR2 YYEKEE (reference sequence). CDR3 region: CASSPITSGGQETQYF. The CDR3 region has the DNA TGTGCCAGCAGCCCAATCACTAGCGGGGGACAAGAGACCCAGTACTTC.

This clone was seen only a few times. CDR3 nucleotides: TGTGCCAGCAGTTACTCAAGAGGGGGCACTGAAGCTTTCTTT. As protein: CASSYSRGGTEAFF. The chain carries TRBV6-6 and TRBJ1-1; tentative D call: TRBD1 (6 bases). CDR1 is MNHNY and CDR2 is SVGAGI in the germline V gene (reference sequence). This CDR3 has 14 amino acids. Trimming pared 0 bases from V and 4 bases from J, leaving 9 bases between.

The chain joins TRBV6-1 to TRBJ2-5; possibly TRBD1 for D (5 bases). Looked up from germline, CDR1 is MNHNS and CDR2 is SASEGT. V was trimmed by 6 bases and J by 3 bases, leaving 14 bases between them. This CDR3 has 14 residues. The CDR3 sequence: CASRDLFREETQYF. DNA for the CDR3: TGTGCCAGCAGGGATTTGTTCAGGGAAGAGACCCAGTACTTC.

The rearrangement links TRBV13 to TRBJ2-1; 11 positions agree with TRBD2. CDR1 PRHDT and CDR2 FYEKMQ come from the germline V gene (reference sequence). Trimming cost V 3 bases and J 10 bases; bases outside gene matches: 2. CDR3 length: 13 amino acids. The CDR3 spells CASSLGLADEQFF. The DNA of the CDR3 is TGTGCCAGCAGCTTGGGACTAGCGGACGAGCAGTTCTTC.

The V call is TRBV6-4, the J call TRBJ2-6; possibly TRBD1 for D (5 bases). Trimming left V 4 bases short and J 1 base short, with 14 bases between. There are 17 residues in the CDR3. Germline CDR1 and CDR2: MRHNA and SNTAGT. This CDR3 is CASSVNAGKSGANVLTF. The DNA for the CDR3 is TGTGCCAGCAGTGTCAACGCAGGGAAATCTGGGGCCAACGTCCTGACTTTC.

This CDR3 is CASSYSGQGNYGYTF. As DNA, the CDR3 is TGTGCCAGCAGTTACTCGGGACAGGGAAACTATGGCTACACCTTC. V and J are TRBV6-5 and TRBJ1-2; 9 bases fit TRBD1. CDR1 and CDR2 from the germline V gene are MNHEY and SVGAGI. The CDR3 is 15 amino acids. V trimming: 0 bases; J trimming: 2 bases; junction bases outside the gene matches: 1.

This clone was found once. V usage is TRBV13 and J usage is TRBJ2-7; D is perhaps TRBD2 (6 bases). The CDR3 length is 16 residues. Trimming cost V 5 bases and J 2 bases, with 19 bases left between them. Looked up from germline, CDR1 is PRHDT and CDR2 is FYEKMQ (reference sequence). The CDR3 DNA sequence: TGTGCCAGCAGCAGTAGGCCGGGGACTGAAACCTACGAGCAGTACTTC. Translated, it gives CASSSRPGTETYEQYF.

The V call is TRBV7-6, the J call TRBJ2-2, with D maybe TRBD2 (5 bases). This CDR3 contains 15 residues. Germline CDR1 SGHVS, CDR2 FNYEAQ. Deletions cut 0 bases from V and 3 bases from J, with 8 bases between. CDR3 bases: TGTGCCAGCAGCTTAGCGCGGGCGCACACCGGGGAGCTGTTTTTT. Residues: CASSLARAHTGELFF. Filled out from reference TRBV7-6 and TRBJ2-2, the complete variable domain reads GAGVSQSPRYKVTKRGQDVALRCDPISGHVSLYWYRQALGQGPEFLTYFNYEAQQDKSGLPNDRFSAERPEGSISTLTIQRTEQRDSAMYRCASSLARAHTGELFFGEGSRLTVL.

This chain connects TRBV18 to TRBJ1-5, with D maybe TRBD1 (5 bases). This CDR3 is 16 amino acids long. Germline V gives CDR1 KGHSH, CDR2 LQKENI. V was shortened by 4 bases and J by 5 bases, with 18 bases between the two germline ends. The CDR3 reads CASSLSPPGGDQPQHF. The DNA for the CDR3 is TGTGCCAGCTCACTCAGCCCCCCCGGGGGGGATCAGCCCCAGCATTTT.

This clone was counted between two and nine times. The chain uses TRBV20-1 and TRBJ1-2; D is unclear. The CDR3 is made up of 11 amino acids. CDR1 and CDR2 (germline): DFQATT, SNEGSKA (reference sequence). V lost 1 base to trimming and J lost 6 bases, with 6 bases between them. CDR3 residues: CSARVSHGYTF. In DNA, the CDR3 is TGCAGTGCTAGAGTCAGTCATGGCTACACCTTC.

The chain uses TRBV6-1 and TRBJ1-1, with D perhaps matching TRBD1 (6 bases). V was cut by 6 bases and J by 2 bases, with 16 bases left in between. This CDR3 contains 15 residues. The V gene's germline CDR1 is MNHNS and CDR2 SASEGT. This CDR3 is CASRDEGQLNTEAFF. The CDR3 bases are TGTGCCAGCAGGGACGAAGGACAGCTCAACACTGAAGCTTTCTTT.

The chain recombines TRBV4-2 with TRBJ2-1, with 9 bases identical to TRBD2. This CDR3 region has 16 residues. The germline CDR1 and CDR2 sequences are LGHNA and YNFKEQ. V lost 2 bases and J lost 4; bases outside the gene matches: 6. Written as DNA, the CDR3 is TGTGCCAGCAGCCAATCTACTAGCGGGTATTACAATGAGCAGTTCTTC. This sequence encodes CASSQSTSGYYNEQFF.

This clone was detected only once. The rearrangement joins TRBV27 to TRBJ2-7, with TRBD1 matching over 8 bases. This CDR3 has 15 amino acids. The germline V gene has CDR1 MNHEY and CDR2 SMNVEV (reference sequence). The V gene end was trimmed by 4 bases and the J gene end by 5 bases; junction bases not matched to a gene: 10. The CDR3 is CASSYWPGGSDEQYF. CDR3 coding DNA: TGTGCCAGCAGTTATTGGCCAGGGGGCAGCGACGAGCAGTACTTC.